This T cell receptor (beta chain) was recorded in a study of control samples from healthy donors and cancer patients. The CDR3 totals 13 residues. V lost 1 base and J lost 5, with 9 bases in between. Here immunoSEQ multiplex PCR was the method, and the copy in TCRdb shows in-frame clones only, minus some. This table holds about 110,000 clones, more than 85% found once. Sequences were obtained from blood. The source is a woman between 50 and 59 years old in good health. The chain couples TRBV5-3 to TRBJ2-5; the D gene is possibly TRBD1 (5 bases). TRBV5-3 is an ORF, with its function uncertain. The CDR3 nucleotides read TGTGCCAGAAGCTTGACAGGCACCGAGACCCAGTACTTC. This codes for CARSLTGTETQYF.